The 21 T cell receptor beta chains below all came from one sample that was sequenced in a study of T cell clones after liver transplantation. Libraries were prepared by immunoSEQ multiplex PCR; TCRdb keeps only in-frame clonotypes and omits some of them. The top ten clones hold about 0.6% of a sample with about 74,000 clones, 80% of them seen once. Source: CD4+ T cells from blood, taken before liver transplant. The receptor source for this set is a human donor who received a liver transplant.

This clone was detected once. CDR3 nucleotides: TGTGCCAGCAGCGTAGACGGTACAGGGGTTATGTATGAGCAGTTCTTC. Its protein product is CASSVDGTGVMYEQFF. The chain links TRBV9 to TRBJ2-1; 7 bases match TRBD1. V lost 0 bases, J lost 8 bases, and 11 bases stayed unmatched. This CDR3 has 16 residues. CDR1 and CDR2 (germline): SGDLS, YYNGEE.

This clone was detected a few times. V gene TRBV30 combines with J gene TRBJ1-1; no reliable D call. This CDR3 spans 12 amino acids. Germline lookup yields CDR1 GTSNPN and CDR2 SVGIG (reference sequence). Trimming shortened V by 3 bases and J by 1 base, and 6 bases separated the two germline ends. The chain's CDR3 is CAWSGQNTEAFF. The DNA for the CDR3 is TGTGCCTGGAGCGGGCAGAACACTGAAGCTTTCTTT.

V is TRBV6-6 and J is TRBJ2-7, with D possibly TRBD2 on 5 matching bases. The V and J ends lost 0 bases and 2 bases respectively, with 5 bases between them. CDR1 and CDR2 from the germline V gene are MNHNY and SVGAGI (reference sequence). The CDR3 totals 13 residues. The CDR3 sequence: CASSYSGAYEQYF. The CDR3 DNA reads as TGTGCCAGCAGTTACTCGGGAGCCTACGAGCAGTACTTC.

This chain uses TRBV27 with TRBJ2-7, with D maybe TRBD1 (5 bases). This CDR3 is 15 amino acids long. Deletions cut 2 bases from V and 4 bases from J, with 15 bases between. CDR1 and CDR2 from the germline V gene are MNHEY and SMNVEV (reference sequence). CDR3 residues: CASSLEQAFRYEQYF. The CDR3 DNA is TGTGCCAGCAGTTTAGAACAGGCTTTTAGGTACGAGCAGTACTTC.

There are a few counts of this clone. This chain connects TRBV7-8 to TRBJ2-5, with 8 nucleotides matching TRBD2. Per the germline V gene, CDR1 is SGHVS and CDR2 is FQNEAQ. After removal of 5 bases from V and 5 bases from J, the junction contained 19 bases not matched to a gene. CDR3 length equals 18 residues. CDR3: CASSPRRGGRQPGETQYF. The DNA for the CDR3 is TGTGCCAGCAGCCCAAGGCGTGGCGGGAGGCAGCCGGGGGAGACCCAGTACTTC. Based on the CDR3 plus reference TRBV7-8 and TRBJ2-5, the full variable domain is GAGVSQSPRYKVAKRGQDVALRCDPISGHVSLFWYQQALGQGPEFLTYFQNEAQLDKSGLPSDRFFAERPEGSVSTLKIQRTQQEDSAVYLCASSPRRGGRQPGETQYFGPGTRLLVL.

The CDR3 DNA reads TGCGCCAGCAGCCGCACGGGTACCTACGAGCAGTACTTC. This encodes CASSRTGTYEQYF. This chain connects TRBV23-1 to TRBJ2-7; D is unresolved. TRBV23-1 is an ORF; its function is uncertain. V lost 6 bases, J lost 2 bases, and 11 bases lay in between. CDR3 length: 13 residues.

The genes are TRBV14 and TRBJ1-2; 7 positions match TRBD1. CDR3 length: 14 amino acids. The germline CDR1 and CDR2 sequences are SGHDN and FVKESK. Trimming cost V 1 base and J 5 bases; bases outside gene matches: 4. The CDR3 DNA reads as TGTGCCAGCAGCCAAGGACAGGGATGGTATGGCTACACCTTC. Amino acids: CASSQGQGWYGYTF.

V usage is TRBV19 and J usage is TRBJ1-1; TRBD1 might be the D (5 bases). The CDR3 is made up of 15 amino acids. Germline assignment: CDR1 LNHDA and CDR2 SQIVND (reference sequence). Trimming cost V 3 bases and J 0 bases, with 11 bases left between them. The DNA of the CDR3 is TGTGCCAGTAGTATGGGCAAGGGGATGAACACTGAAGCTTTCTTT. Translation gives CASSMGKGMNTEAFF.

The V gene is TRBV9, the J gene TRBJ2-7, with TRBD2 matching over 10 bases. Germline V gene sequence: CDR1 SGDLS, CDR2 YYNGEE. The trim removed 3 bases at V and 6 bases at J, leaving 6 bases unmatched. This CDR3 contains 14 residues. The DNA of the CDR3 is TGTGCCAGCAGCGCGCTACGGACTAGCGGCGAGCAGTACTTC. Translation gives CASSALRTSGEQYF.

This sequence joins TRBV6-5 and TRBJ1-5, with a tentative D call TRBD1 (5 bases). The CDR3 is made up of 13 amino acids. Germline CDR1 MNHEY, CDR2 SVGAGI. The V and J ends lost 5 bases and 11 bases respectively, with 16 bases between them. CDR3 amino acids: CASSPFGGVAQHF. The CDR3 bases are TGTGCCAGCAGTCCCTTCGGGGGAGTCGCCCAGCATTTT.

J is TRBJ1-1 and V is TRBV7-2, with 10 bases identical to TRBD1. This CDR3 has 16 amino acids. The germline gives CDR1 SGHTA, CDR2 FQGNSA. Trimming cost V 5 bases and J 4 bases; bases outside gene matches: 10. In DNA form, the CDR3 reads TGTGCCAGCAGCCCGATTTATCGGACAGGGGGCACTGAAGCTTTCTTT. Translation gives CASSPIYRTGGTEAFF. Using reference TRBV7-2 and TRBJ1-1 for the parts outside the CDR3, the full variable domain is GAGVSQSPSNKVTEKGKDVELRCDPISGHTALYWYRQSLGQGLEFLIYFQGNSAPDKSGLPSDRFSAERTGGSVSTLTIQRTQQEDSAVYLCASSPIYRTGGTEAFFGQGTRLTVV.

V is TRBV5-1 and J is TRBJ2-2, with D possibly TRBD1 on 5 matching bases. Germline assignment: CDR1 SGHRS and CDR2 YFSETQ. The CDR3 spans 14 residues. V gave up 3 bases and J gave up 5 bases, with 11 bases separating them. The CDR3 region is CASSSSQGTGELFF. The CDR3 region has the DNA TGCGCCAGCAGCTCCTCCCAGGGTACCGGGGAGCTGTTTTTT. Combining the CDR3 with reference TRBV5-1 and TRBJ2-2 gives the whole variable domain KAGVTQTPRYLIKTRGQQVTLSCSPISGHRSVSWYQQTPGQGLQFLFEYFSETQRNKGNFPGRFSGRQFSNSRSEMNVSTLELGDSALYLCASSSSQGTGELFFGEGSRLTVL.

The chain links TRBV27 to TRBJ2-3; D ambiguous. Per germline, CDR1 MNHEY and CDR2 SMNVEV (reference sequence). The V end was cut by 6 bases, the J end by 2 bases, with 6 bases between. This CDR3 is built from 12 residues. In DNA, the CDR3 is TGTGCCAGCAGCCATTTCACAGATACGCAGTATTTT. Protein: CASSHFTDTQYF.

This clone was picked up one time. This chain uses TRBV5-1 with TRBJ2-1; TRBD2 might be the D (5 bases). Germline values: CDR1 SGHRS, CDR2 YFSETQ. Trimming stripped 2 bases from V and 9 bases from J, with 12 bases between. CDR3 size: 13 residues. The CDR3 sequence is CASSFNRETEQFF. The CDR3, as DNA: TGCGCCAGCAGCTTTAATCGGGAAACTGAGCAGTTCTTC.

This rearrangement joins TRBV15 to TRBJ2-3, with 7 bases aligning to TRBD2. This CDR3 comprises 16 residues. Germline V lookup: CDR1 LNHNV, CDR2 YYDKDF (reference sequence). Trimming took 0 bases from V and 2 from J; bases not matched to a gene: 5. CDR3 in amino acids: CATSRDPAGTTDTQYF. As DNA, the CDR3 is TGTGCCACCAGCAGAGATCCAGCGGGAACCACAGATACGCAGTATTTT.

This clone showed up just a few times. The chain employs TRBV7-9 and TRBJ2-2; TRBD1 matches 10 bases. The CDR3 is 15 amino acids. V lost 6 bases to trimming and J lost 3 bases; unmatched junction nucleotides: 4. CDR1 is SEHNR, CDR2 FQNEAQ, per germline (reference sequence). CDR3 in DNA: TGTGCCAGCAGGGGGGACAGGGGTGACACCGGGGAGCTGTTTTTT. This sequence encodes CASRGDRGDTGELFF.

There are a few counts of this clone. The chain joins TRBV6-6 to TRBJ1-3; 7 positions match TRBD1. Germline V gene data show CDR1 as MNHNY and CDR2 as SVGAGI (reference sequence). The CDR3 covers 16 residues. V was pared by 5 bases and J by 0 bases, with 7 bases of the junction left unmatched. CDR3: CASSGGQAPSGNTIYF. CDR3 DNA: TGTGCCAGCAGTGGCGGACAGGCCCCCTCTGGAAACACCATATATTTT.

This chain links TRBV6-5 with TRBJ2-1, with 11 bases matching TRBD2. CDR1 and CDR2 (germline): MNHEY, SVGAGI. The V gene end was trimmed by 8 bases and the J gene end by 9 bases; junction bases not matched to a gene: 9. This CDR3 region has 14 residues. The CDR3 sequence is CASESLAGGGEQFF. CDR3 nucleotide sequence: TGTGCCAGCGAATCCTTAGCGGGAGGGGGTGAGCAGTTCTTC.

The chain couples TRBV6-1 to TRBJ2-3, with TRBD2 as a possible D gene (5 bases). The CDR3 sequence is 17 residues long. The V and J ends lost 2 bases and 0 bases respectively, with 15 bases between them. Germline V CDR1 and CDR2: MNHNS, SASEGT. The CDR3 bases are TGTGCCAGCAGTGAAAACTTTGGAGGCGGAAGCACAGATACGCAGTATTTT. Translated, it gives CASSENFGGGSTDTQYF.

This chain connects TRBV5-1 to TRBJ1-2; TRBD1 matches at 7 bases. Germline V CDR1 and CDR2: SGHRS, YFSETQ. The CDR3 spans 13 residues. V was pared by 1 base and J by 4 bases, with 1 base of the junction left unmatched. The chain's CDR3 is CASSLYRGYGYTF. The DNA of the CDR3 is TGCGCCAGCAGCTTGTACAGGGGCTATGGCTACACCTTC.

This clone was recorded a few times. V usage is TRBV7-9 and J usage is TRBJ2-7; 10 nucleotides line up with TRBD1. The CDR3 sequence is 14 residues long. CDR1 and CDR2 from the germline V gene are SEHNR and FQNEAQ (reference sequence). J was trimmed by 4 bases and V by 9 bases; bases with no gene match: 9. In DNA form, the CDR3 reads TGTGCCAGGTCCCGGGACAGGGGAAGGTACGAGCAGTACTTC. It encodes CARSRDRGRYEQYF.